The 19 T cell receptor beta chains below come from one sample, sequenced in a study of blood T cell repertoires in COVID-19. Repertoires were generated with immunoSEQ multiplex PCR, while TCRdb's copy carries only in-frame clones and drops some. Altogether 300,000 to 400,000 clones are present, roughly 84% being singletons, with the ten largest covering 1%. Input material: peripheral blood. All receptors derive from a man aged 50-59 years with active or convalescent COVID-19.

The rearrangement joins TRBV20-1 to TRBJ1-4; the D is unclear. The CDR3 sequence is 11 residues long. V was trimmed by 5 bases and J by 5 bases, leaving 6 bases between them. Looked up from germline, CDR1 is DFQATT and CDR2 is SNEGSKA (reference sequence). The CDR3 nucleotides read TGCAGTGCTTACGGGAATGAAAAACTGTTTTTT. It encodes CSAYGNEKLFF.

The chain has TRBV9 and TRBJ2-7; tentatively, D is TRBD1 (5 bases). V lost 0 bases to trimming and J lost 6 bases, with 10 bases between them. Germline V CDR1 and CDR2: SGDLS, YYNGEE. The CDR3 is made up of 13 amino acids. The CDR3 nucleotides read TGTGCCAGCAGCGTAGGGCAGGGTACCGAGCAGTACTTC. Protein sequence: CASSVGQGTEQYF.

The chain couples TRBV5-1 to TRBJ2-3; 7 nucleotides match TRBD2. V was pared by 0 bases and J by 1 base, with 5 bases of the junction left unmatched. This CDR3 has 16 amino acids. Germline V gene data show CDR1 as SGHRS and CDR2 as YFSETQ. CDR3 sequence (DNA): TGCGCCAGCAGCTTGGCAACGGGGGGAGGCACAGATACGCAGTATTTT. This translates into CASSLATGGGTDTQYF.

The chain couples TRBV4-3 to TRBJ2-5; 10 bases match TRBD2. The V segment lost 1 base and the J segment 2 bases; nucleotides outside the gene matches: 10. There are 18 residues in the CDR3. In germline, CDR1 is LGHNA, CDR2 YSLEER. For the CDR3, the DNA is TGCGCCAGCAGCCAAGTATCCAGCGGGGGGGCCCTACAAGAGACCCAGTACTTC. Translating it yields CASSQVSSGGALQETQYF.

In the case of this clone: At one boundary the junction diverges from the germline segment, which might be a read error. V is TRBV7-7 and J is TRBJ2-5; 7 bases align to TRBD2. CDR3 length equals 13 residues. The germline V gene encodes CDR1 SSHAT and CDR2 FNYEAQ (reference sequence). CDR3 sequence: CASSGTTQETQYF. CDR3 DNA sequence: TGTGCTAGCAGCGGGACTACGCAAGAGACCCAGTACTTC.

The J gene is TRBJ2-7, the V gene TRBV3-1 (or the pseudogene TRBV3-2), with a tentative D call TRBD2 (6 bases). Germline-derived CDR1 and CDR2 are LGHDT and YNNKEL (reference sequence). The V and J ends lost 1 base and 1 base respectively, with 14 bases between them. The CDR3 loop spans 16 amino acids. The CDR3 sequence is CASSQVIGSGSYEQYF. CDR3 sequence (DNA): TGTGCCAGCAGCCAAGTTATCGGTAGCGGATCCTACGAGCAGTACTTC.

The rearrangement joins TRBV29-1 to TRBJ2-7, with D possibly matching TRBD1 (6 bases). Looked up from germline, CDR1 is SQVTM and CDR2 is ANQGSEA. V gave up 4 bases and J gave up 3 bases, with 10 bases separating them. CDR3 length: 12 amino acids. CDR3 sequence reads: CSVGDTYYEQYF. As DNA, the CDR3 is TGCAGCGTTGGGGACACTTACTACGAGCAGTACTTC.

The chain joins TRBV4-2 to TRBJ1-5; D is perhaps TRBD1 (5 bases). The V and J ends lost 0 bases and 7 bases respectively, with 10 bases between them. CDR3 size: 14 residues. Germline CDR1 is LGHNA and CDR2 is YNFKEQ. In DNA form, the CDR3 reads TGTGCCAGCAGCCAAGAGGGGGGACTGCAGCCCCAGCATTTT. Amino acid sequence: CASSQEGGLQPQHF.

The J gene is TRBJ2-6, the V gene TRBV5-1, with 11 bases lining up with TRBD1. Trimming removed 5 bases from V and 0 bases from J; junction bases left unmatched: 13. The CDR3 consists of 20 residues. The germline CDR1 and CDR2 sequences are SGHRS and YFSETQ. CDR3 sequence reads: CASRSPVVGTGGSGANVLTF. CDR3 in DNA: TGCGCCAGCAGAAGCCCCGTTGTGGGGACAGGGGGCTCTGGGGCCAACGTCCTGACTTTC.

This clone is a singleton in its sample. The chain carries TRBV5-1 and TRBJ2-5; TRBD2 aligns across 8 bases. This CDR3 contains 14 residues. From germline, CDR1 is SGHRS and CDR2 YFSETQ. J gave up 5 bases and V 5 bases, and 8 bases lay outside the gene matches. CDR3 amino acids: CASRPAGVMETQYF. DNA of the CDR3: TGCGCCAGCAGGCCAGCGGGGGTCATGGAGACCCAGTACTTC.

V usage is TRBV5-4 and J usage is TRBJ1-2, with 7 bases identical to TRBD1. This CDR3 region has 12 residues. In germline, CDR1 is SGHNT, CDR2 YYREEE (reference sequence). V lost 5 bases, J lost 4 bases, and 2 bases stayed unmatched. DNA of the CDR3: TGTGCCAGCAGTGGACAGGCCTATGGCTACACCTTC. Protein product: CASSGQAYGYTF.

The table lists this clone with a count of one. This chain connects TRBV4-1 to TRBJ2-3; a weak D match, TRBD2 (5 bases). Per germline, CDR1 MGHRA and CDR2 YSYEKL. The CDR3 length is 14 residues. V was shortened by 4 bases and J by 1 base, with 9 bases between the two germline ends. The CDR3 is CASSRSAGTDTQYF. CDR3 coding DNA: TGCGCCAGCAGCCGATCAGCGGGCACAGATACGCAGTATTTT.

J is TRBJ1-5 and V is TRBV24-1; 7 bases fit TRBD1. Unmatched junction bases numbered 5, after V lost 9 bases and J lost 4 bases. Germline V CDR1 and CDR2: KGHDR, SFDVKD. This CDR3 is built from 13 residues. The CDR3, as DNA: TGTGCCACCGGGACAGATCGGAATCAGCCCCAGCATTTT. It codes for CATGTDRNQPQHF.

V and J are TRBV10-3 and TRBJ2-1; TRBD1 agrees at 9 bases. Germline lookup yields CDR1 ENHRY and CDR2 SYGVKD. The CDR3 is 15 residues long. With V trimmed by 5 bases and J by 5 bases, 7 bases remained unmatched. This CDR3 is CAISSTGGFNNEQFF. As DNA, the CDR3 is TGTGCCATCAGTTCGACAGGGGGATTTAACAATGAGCAGTTCTTC.

The V and J genes are TRBV12-2 and TRBJ1-1; whether TRBD1, the table's D call, matches the DNA was not checked. TRBV12-2 is termed a pseudogene. This CDR3 contains 14 residues. This CDR3 is CASRSDRPNTEAFF. CDR3 bases: TGTGCAAGTCGCTCGGACAGGCCAAACACTGAAGCTTTCTTT.

The gene calls are TRBV6-6 and TRBJ1-1; TRBD1 matches at 10 bases. After removal of 5 bases from V and 1 base from J, the junction contained 7 bases not matched to a gene. Per the germline V gene, CDR1 is MNHNY and CDR2 is SVGAGI (reference sequence). CDR3 size: 16 residues. Written as DNA, the CDR3 is TGTGCCAGCAGTACCGGGACAGGGGTGGGGAACACTGAAGCTTTCTTT. Its protein product is CASSTGTGVGNTEAFF.

The chain joins TRBV19 to TRBJ2-5; D might be TRBD1 (5 bases). Trimming cost V 3 bases and J 5 bases, with 13 bases left between them. The CDR3 spans 14 residues. Germline V gene data show CDR1 as LNHDA and CDR2 as SQIVND (reference sequence). This CDR3 reads CASSIPAAGETQYF. CDR3 DNA sequence: TGTGCCAGTAGTATTCCGGCCGCAGGGGAGACCCAGTACTTC.

This rearrangement joins TRBV28 to TRBJ2-5, with 10 bases aligning to TRBD1. V lost 3 bases to trimming and J lost 5 bases; unmatched junction nucleotides: 6. The CDR3 runs 15 residues. Germline V gives CDR1 MDHEN, CDR2 SYDVKM. This CDR3 reads CASSLGTGAWETQYF. The CDR3 bases are TGTGCCAGCAGTTTGGGGACAGGGGCATGGGAGACCCAGTACTTC.

The rearrangement joins TRBV5-4 to TRBJ2-7; 9 bases align to TRBD1. The ends lost 4 bases at V and 5 bases at J; junction bases unmatched: 1. Germline V CDR1 and CDR2: SGHNT, YYREEE (reference sequence). This CDR3 is built from 12 residues. The CDR3 reads CASSGTGNEQYF. CDR3 DNA: TGTGCCAGCAGCGGGACAGGGAACGAGCAGTACTTC.